This is a list of T cell receptor beta chains from one sample in a study of T cells in Graves' hyperthyroidism and ophthalmopathy. TCRdb redid the calling of the multiplex PCR reads with MiXCR, one entry per CDR3 protein. The sample has about 360,000 distinct CDR3 sequences; roughly an eighth are singletons. Sequences were obtained from blood. Receptor source: a woman aged 18-29 years with Graves' hyperthyroidism. CDR3s include the opening cysteine and the closing phenylalanine or tryptophan. Fields, in order: V gene, J gene, clone size, D gene, CDR3 protein, CDR3 DNA. The D gene is left open where the match is weak. A row's size may be missing; if present it is once, few, many or a size class.

>TRBV4-1|TRBJ2-2|many|TRBD1
CASRSGQGTFTGELFF
TGCGCCAGCAGGAGCGGACAGGGGACTTTCACCGGGGAGCTGTTTTTT
>TRBV2|TRBJ2-1|many|.
CASSEFQGNEQFF
TGTGCCAGCAGTGAATTCCAGGGGAATGAGCAGTTCTTC
>TRBV2|TRBJ2-7|many|.
CASRSHRQSSPYEQYF
TGTGCCAGCAGATCACACCGACAGTCGAGCCCCTACGAGCAGTACTTC
>TRBV18|TRBJ2-1|many|.
CASSPQTSLGNNEQFF
TGTGCCAGCTCACCTCAAACTAGTTTGGGAAACAATGAGCAGTTCTTC
>TRBV20-1|TRBJ1-1|.|TRBD1
CSARDRGRIVNTEAFF
TGCAGTGCCCGGGACAGGGGGCGCATAGTGAACACTGAAGCTTTCTTT
>TRBV5-6|TRBJ2-3|many|.
CASSLEGPLAQYF
TGTGCCAGCAGCTTGGAGGGGCCTCTAGCGCAGTATTTT
>TRBV20-1|TRBJ2-5|many|TRBD2
CSGRTSGRNQETQYF
TGCAGTGGCCGGACTAGCGGGCGCAACCAAGAGACCCAGTACTTC
>TRBV6-2/TRBV6-3|TRBJ2-3|many|TRBD2
CASSYDVSSGRRPDTQYF
TGTGCCAGCAGTTACGACGTCTCTAGCGGGAGGAGGCCAGATACGCAGTATTTT
>TRBV27|TRBJ1-2|.|TRBD1
CASSLQGAANYGYTF
TGTGCCAGCAGTTTACAGGGGGCGGCTAACTATGGCTACACCTTC
>TRBV20-1|TRBJ2-3|many|TRBD2
CSAAGLAGNTQYF
TGCAGTGCCGCGGGACTAGCGGGTAATACGCAGTATTTT
>TRBV10-3|TRBJ1-6|few|TRBD1
CAISQGANNSPLHF
TGTGCCATCAGTCAGGGGGCAAATAATTCACCCCTCCACTTT
>TRBV19|TRBJ2-1|few|.
CASSIIPAPYNEQFF
TGTGCCAGTAGTATTATCCCTGCTCCCTACAATGAGCAGTTCTTC
>TRBV5-4|TRBJ2-7|.|.
CASSLFGREQYF
TGTGCCAGCAGCTTGTTTGGGCGCGAGCAGTACTTC
>TRBV10-3|TRBJ2-7|many|.
CAISIRDSRGPYEQYF
TGTGCCATCAGTATCCGGGACTCTAGGGGACCCTACGAGCAGTACTTC
>TRBV10-3|TRBJ2-1|few|TRBD1
CAITPTGGLYEQFF
TGTGCCATCACTCCGACAGGGGGTTTGTATGAGCAGTTCTTC
>TRBV11-2|TRBJ2-2|many|.
CASSLLTGYTGELFF
TGTGCCAGCAGCCTTCTCACAGGTTACACCGGGGAGCTGTTTTTT
>TRBV4-2|TRBJ1-5|few|.
CASSQRQSQPQHF
TGTGCCAGCAGCCAAAGACAGTCTCAGCCCCAGCATTTT
>TRBV6-6|TRBJ1-5|many|.
CASSSSGANQPQHF
TGTGCCAGCAGTTCCTCGGGGGCGAATCAGCCCCAGCATTTT
>TRBV6-2/TRBV6-3|TRBJ2-3|many|.
CASNRWSIPDTQYF
TGTGCCAGCAACCGGTGGTCCATCCCAGATACGCAGTATTTT
>TRBV20-1|TRBJ2-1|few|.
CSARVPKNEQFF
TGCAGTGCTAGAGTTCCCAAAAATGAGCAGTTCTTC